Shown below are 27 T cell receptor beta chains from a single sample sequenced in a study of T cell changes during pregnancy in multiple sclerosis. TCRdb's copy holds only in-frame clones and misses some; the assay was immunoSEQ multiplex PCR. The repertoire holds around 41,000 clones, about 91% seen once, with roughly 0.45% in the top ten. Sequenced here: CD4+ T cells from peripheral blood mononuclear cells, sampled in the third trimester of pregnancy. The origin of the receptors is a female donor in good health, enrolled as a control in a pregnancy study.

In this sample, this clone turned up a few times. The rearrangement links TRBV2 to TRBJ1-2; D gene uncertain. CDR1 is SNHLY and CDR2 is FYNNEI in the germline V gene. V lost 4 bases and J lost 4, with 16 bases in between. This CDR3 region has 15 residues. In DNA, the CDR3 is TGTGCCAGCAGTGTAATGGTTGTAGAGGGCTATGGCTACACCTTC. Translation gives CASSVMVVEGYGYTF.

The V gene is TRBV2, the J gene TRBJ1-4, with D tentatively TRBD1 (5 bases). Deletions cut 6 bases from V and 0 bases from J, with 17 bases between. The germline CDR1 and CDR2 sequences are SNHLY and FYNNEI. The CDR3 is 17 amino acids. The DNA for the CDR3 is TGTGCCAGCAGCCTCTCCAGGGTATTCGCAACTAATGAAAAACTGTTTTTT. Translating gives CASSLSRVFATNEKLFF.

V usage is TRBV15 and J usage is TRBJ1-1; the match to TRBD1 covers 9 bases. J gave up 7 bases and V 0 bases, and 3 bases lay outside the gene matches. Germline lookup yields CDR1 LNHNV and CDR2 YYDKDF (reference sequence). The CDR3 covers 14 residues. CDR3 DNA: TGTGCCACCAGCAGAGAAGGGACAGGGCTTGAAGCTTTCTTT. This translates into CATSREGTGLEAFF.

The chain combines TRBV7-9 with TRBJ2-7; possible D gene TRBD2, 6 bases. V lost 1 base to trimming and J lost 5 bases, with 9 bases between them. The CDR3 is made up of 13 amino acids. From germline, CDR1 is SEHNR and CDR2 FQNEAQ (reference sequence). The DNA for the CDR3 is TGTGCCAGCAGCTTAGGAGCTAGCGACGAGCAGTACTTC. Its protein is CASSLGASDEQYF.

In its sample, this clone was seen a few times. The chain joins TRBV28 to TRBJ1-2; the D gene is possibly TRBD1 (5 bases). The CDR3 is 10 amino acids. Deletions cut 10 bases from V and 8 bases from J, with 11 bases between. Germline assignment: CDR1 MDHEN and CDR2 SYDVKM. CDR3 in DNA: TGTGCCACCGGGGGGAGGGGCTACACCTTC. Translated, it gives CATGGRGYTF.

This chain's CDR3 is CASSSQGNTEAFF. CDR3 coding DNA: TGTGCCAGCAGCTCCCAGGGGAACACTGAAGCTTTCTTT. The chain couples TRBV11-2 to TRBJ1-1; maybe TRBD1 (5 bases). This CDR3 has 13 residues. V shed 4 bases and J shed 1 base, with 7 bases lying between them. Germline V gives CDR1 SGHAT, CDR2 FQNNGV.

The V call is TRBV28, the J call TRBJ1-5; 7 bases line up with TRBD1. CDR3 length: 17 amino acids. J was trimmed by 6 bases and V by 1 base; bases with no gene match: 12. Looked up from germline, CDR1 is MDHEN and CDR2 is SYDVKM. For the CDR3, the DNA is TGTGCCAGCAGTTTATCCCCGACAGGGTGGGCAAGTCAGCCCCAGCATTTT. Encoded protein: CASSLSPTGWASQPQHF.

This clone was observed a handful of times. The gene calls are TRBV19 and TRBJ2-1, with TRBD2 matching 12 bases. This CDR3 region has 15 residues. In germline, CDR1 is LNHDA, CDR2 SQIVND (reference sequence). The trim removed 5 bases at V and 3 bases at J, leaving 2 bases unmatched. CDR3 sequence (DNA): TGTGCCAGTAGTCCGGGACTAGCGGGCTACAATGAGCAGTTCTTC. Translating it yields CASSPGLAGYNEQFF.

The chain combines TRBV28 with TRBJ2-3; 13 bases fit TRBD2. The junction had 3 bases not matched to a gene; V was cut back by 8 bases and J by 4 bases. Germline loops: CDR1 MDHEN, CDR2 SYDVKM. This CDR3 spans 14 amino acids. The CDR3 sequence is CASWTSGRSDTQYF. DNA of the CDR3: TGTGCCAGCTGGACTAGCGGGAGATCAGATACGCAGTATTTT.

The chain is built from TRBV5-1 and TRBJ1-1; no definite D call. This CDR3 has 17 residues. V was pared by 4 bases and J by 1 base, with 20 bases between. Per germline, CDR1 SGHRS and CDR2 YFSETQ. CDR3 in amino acids: CASSPRPGGRANTEAFF. CDR3 bases: TGCGCCAGCAGCCCCCGACCCGGAGGGAGGGCGAACACTGAAGCTTTCTTT.

The CDR3 loop is CASSRTQGDFRYEQYF. The CDR3 coding sequence is TGTGCCAGCAGCCGAACACAGGGAGATTTTCGGTACGAGCAGTACTTC. The rearrangement links TRBV4-2 to TRBJ2-7, with D possibly matching TRBD1 (6 bases). The V gene's germline CDR1 is LGHNA and CDR2 YNFKEQ. With 4 bases removed from V and 4 bases from J, the gap between germline ends came to 20 bases. The CDR3 sequence is 16 residues long.

The V and J genes are TRBV5-4 and TRBJ1-1, with D unclear. V was shortened by 4 bases and J by 3 bases, with 7 bases between the two germline ends. Germline CDR1 reads SGHNT; CDR2 reads YYREEE (reference sequence). This CDR3 comprises 12 residues. The DNA for the CDR3 is TGTGCCAGCAGCCGAGTGGACACTGAAGCTTTCTTT. This encodes CASSRVDTEAFF.

The chain links TRBV9 to TRBJ2-7; D perhaps matches TRBD2 (5 bases). The germline V gene has CDR1 SGDLS and CDR2 YYNGEE. The CDR3 totals 14 residues. V was pared by 4 bases and J by 0 bases, with 11 bases between. For the CDR3, the DNA is TGTGCCAGCAGCCGCAGCGGTTACTCCTACGAGCAGTACTTC. The encoded protein is CASSRSGYSYEQYF. Variable domain in full (rest from reference TRBV9 and TRBJ2-7): DSGVTQTPKHLITATGQRVTLRCSPRSGDLSVYWYQQSLDQGLQFLIQYYNGEERAKGNILERFSAQQFPDLHSELNLSSLELGDSALYFCASSRSGYSYEQYFGPGTRLTVT.

V is TRBV21-1 and J is TRBJ1-1; the D segment call TRBD1 is taken from the table without a DNA check. TRBV21-1 is marked as a pseudogene. The CDR3 is 15 amino acids. The DNA of the CDR3 is TGTGCCAGCAGCCCCCACGACAGGGCCGGCACTGAAGCTTTCTTT. This translates into CASSPHDRAGTEAFF.

This clone was detected only a few times. This chain uses TRBV2 with TRBJ2-5, with 13 bases fitting TRBD2. Germline-derived CDR1 and CDR2 are SNHLY and FYNNEI. The length of the CDR3 is 16 residues. With V trimmed by 6 bases and J by 1 base, 5 bases remained unmatched. The CDR3 spells CASSGTSGDSQETQYF. CDR3 DNA sequence: TGTGCCAGCAGCGGGACTAGCGGGGATTCCCAAGAGACCCAGTACTTC.

The V call is TRBV30, the J call TRBJ1-5; unclear D gene. The V end lost 2 bases, the J end lost 3 bases, and 8 bases lay between the germline ends. The CDR3 totals 13 residues. Germline CDR1 and CDR2: GTSNPN and SVGIG (reference sequence). The CDR3 loop is CAWSPETNQPQHF. In DNA form, the CDR3 reads TGTGCCTGGAGTCCAGAAACCAATCAGCCCCAGCATTTT.

V usage is TRBV15 and J usage is TRBJ1-5; tentatively, D is TRBD1 (5 bases). The CDR3 totals 16 residues. V lost 0 bases and J lost 4, with 13 bases in between. The germline V gene encodes CDR1 LNHNV and CDR2 YYDKDF (reference sequence). CDR3 in DNA: TGTGCCACCAGCAGAGAACTGGGCAGGGTTAATCAGCCCCAGCATTTT. Its protein is CATSRELGRVNQPQHF.

This chain connects TRBV4-2 to TRBJ1-3; D gene unclear. The CDR3 totals 15 residues. Between the trimmed V and J ends, which lost 0 bases and 2 bases, there was a span of 8 bases. The germline gives CDR1 LGHNA, CDR2 YNFKEQ. The chain's CDR3 is CASSQDTGAGNTIYF. CDR3 in DNA: TGTGCCAGCAGCCAAGATACCGGAGCTGGAAACACCATATATTTT.

This clone was recorded only once. The rearrangement links TRBV7-3 to TRBJ2-7; 11 bases fit TRBD1. The germline V gene has CDR1 SGHTA and CDR2 FQGTGA. The CDR3 totals 14 residues. Germline trimming cut 4 bases from V and 6 bases from J; bases unmatched to any gene: 5. As DNA, the CDR3 is TGTGCCAGCAGCTGGGGACAGGGGGGAGGCGAGCAGTACTTC. Translated: CASSWGQGGGEQYF.

The V and J genes are TRBV9 and TRBJ2-1; D may be TRBD1 (5 bases). Germline values: CDR1 SGDLS, CDR2 YYNGEE. V shed 0 bases and J shed 3 bases, with 10 bases lying between them. The CDR3 covers 15 residues. The CDR3 region is CASSVGTSFYNEQFF. CDR3 DNA: TGTGCCAGCAGCGTAGGGACATCCTTCTACAATGAGCAGTTCTTC.

The chain combines TRBV7-8 with TRBJ1-3; TRBD1 might be the D (6 bases). The CDR3 extends over 15 amino acids. Looked up from germline, CDR1 is SGHVS and CDR2 is FQNEAQ. V dropped 6 bases and J dropped 0 bases, with 12 bases sitting between them. In DNA form, the CDR3 reads TGTGCCAGCAGTTTGGGCAGGGGCTCTGGAAACACCATATATTTT. Translation gives CASSLGRGSGNTIYF.

This rearrangement joins TRBV6-5 to TRBJ2-1; the match to TRBD1 covers 9 bases. V gave up 6 bases and J gave up 5 bases; unmatched junction bases: 8. The CDR3 sequence is 15 residues long. From germline, CDR1 is MNHEY and CDR2 SVGAGI. The CDR3 DNA reads as TGTGCCAGCAGCCAGGAGGACAGGGGCCACAATGAGCAGTTCTTC. The encoded protein is CASSQEDRGHNEQFF.

The V and J genes are TRBV30 and TRBJ2-1; TRBD2 matches at 9 bases. Germline CDR1 is GTSNPN and CDR2 is SVGIG (reference sequence). This CDR3 is 15 amino acids long. The V and J ends lost 3 bases and 10 bases, in that order; junction bases with no gene match: 13. CDR3 in DNA: TGTGCCTGGAGGCCCCGGCGCGGGGGGGCAAGGGAGCAGTTCTTC. This encodes CAWRPRRGGAREQFF.

In this sample, this clone turned up once. J is TRBJ2-1 and V is TRBV25-1; 7 bases are shared with TRBD2. Looked up from germline, CDR1 is MGHDK and CDR2 is SYGVNS. V lost 4 bases to trimming and J lost 3 bases; unmatched junction nucleotides: 3. The CDR3 covers 14 residues. The CDR3 DNA sequence: TGTGCCAGCAGTGGGGCTAGCGGCTACAATGAGCAGTTCTTC. Amino acids: CASSGASGYNEQFF.

A single count supports this clone. The rearrangement joins TRBV6-1 to TRBJ2-3; TRBD2 agrees at 10 bases. The CDR3 runs to 13 residues. V lost 7 bases, J lost 4 bases, and 2 bases stayed unmatched. Germline V gene data show CDR1 as MNHNS and CDR2 as SASEGT. The CDR3 sequence: CASTLAGPDTQYF. The CDR3 coding sequence is TGTGCCAGCACACTAGCGGGGCCAGATACGCAGTATTTT.

J is TRBJ1-5 and V is TRBV5-8; D ambiguous. V was cut by 7 bases and J by 2 bases, with 7 bases left in between. In germline, CDR1 is SGHTS, CDR2 YDEGEE. CDR3 length: 12 amino acids. The CDR3 DNA follows: TGTGCCAGCGGGCACGGCAATCAGCCCCAGCATTTT. This gives the protein CASGHGNQPQHF.

The CDR3 here is CASSYWREAFF. The CDR3 DNA is TGTGCCAGCAGTTACTGGCGGGAAGCTTTCTTT. The chain combines TRBV6-5 with TRBJ1-1, with D unresolved. Per the germline V gene, CDR1 is MNHEY and CDR2 is SVGAGI. This CDR3 region has 11 residues. Trimming left V 1 base short and J 8 bases short, with 5 bases between.